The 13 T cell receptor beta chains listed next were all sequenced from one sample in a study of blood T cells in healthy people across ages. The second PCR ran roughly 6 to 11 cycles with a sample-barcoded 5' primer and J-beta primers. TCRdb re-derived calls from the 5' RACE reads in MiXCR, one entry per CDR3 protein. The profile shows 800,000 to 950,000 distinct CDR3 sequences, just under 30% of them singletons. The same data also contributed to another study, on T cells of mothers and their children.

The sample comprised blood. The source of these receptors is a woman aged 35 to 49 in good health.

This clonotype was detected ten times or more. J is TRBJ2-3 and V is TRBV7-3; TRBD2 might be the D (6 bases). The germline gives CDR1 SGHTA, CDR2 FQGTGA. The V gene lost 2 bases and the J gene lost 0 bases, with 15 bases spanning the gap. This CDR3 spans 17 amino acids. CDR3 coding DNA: TGTGCCAGCAGCTTATCTCATCCCGGGACTAGCACAGATACGCAGTATTTT. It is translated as CASSLSHPGTSTDTQYF.

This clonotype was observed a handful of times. CDR3 DNA sequence: TGTGCCAGCAGTTCGACAGATACAGATACGCAGTATTTT. Translated: CASSSTDTDTQYF. The gene calls are TRBV12-3 or TRBV12-4 and TRBJ2-3; the D gene is possibly TRBD1 (5 bases). Between the trimmed V and J ends, which lost 4 bases and 3 bases, there was a span of 8 bases. There are 13 residues in the CDR3.

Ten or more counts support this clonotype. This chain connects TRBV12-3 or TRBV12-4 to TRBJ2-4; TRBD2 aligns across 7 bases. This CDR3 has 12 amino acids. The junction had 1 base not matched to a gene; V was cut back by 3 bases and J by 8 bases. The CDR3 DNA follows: TGTGCCAGCAGTTTTGGGGGGGACATTCAGTACTTC. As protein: CASSFGGDIQYF.

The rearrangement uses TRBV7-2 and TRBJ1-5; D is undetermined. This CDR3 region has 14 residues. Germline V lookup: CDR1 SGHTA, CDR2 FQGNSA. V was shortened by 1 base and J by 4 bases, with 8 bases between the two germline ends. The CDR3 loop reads CASSLEPINQPQHF. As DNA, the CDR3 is TGTGCCAGCAGCTTAGAGCCCATAAATCAGCCCCAGCATTTT.

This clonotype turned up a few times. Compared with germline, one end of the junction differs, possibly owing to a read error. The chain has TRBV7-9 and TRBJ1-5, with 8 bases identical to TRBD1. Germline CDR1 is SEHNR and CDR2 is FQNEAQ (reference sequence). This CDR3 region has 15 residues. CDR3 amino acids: CASSPDRGSNQSQHF. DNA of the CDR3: TGTGCCAGCAGTCCCGACAGGGGCAGCAATCAGTCCCAGCATTTT.

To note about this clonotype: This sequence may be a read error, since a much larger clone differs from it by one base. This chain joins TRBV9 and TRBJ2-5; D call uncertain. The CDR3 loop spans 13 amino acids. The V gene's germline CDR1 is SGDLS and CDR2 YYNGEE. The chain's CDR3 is CTSSPAPRETQYF. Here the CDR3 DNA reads TGTACCAGCAGCCCAGCCCCGAGGGAGACCCAGTACTTC.

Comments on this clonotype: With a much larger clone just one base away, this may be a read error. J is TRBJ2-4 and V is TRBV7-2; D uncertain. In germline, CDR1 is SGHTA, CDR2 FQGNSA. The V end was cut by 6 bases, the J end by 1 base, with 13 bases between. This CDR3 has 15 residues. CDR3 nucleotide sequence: TGTGCCAGCAGTCCCACCCGGGCGGCCAAAAACATTCAGTACTTC. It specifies CASSPTRAAKNIQYF.

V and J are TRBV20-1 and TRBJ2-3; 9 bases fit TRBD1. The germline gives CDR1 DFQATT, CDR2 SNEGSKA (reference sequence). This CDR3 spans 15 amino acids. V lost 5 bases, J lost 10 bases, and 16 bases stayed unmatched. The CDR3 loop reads CSAPIPGQGSYAQYF. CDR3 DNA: TGCAGTGCTCCGATTCCGGGACAGGGCTCTTATGCGCAGTATTTT.

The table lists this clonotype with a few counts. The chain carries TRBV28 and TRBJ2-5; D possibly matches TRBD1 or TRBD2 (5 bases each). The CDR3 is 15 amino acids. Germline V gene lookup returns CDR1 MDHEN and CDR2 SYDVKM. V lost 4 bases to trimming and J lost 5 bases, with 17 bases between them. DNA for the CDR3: TGTGCCAGCAGTTGGAGAGGGGCGCGGGTTGAGACCCAGTACTTC. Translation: CASSWRGARVETQYF.

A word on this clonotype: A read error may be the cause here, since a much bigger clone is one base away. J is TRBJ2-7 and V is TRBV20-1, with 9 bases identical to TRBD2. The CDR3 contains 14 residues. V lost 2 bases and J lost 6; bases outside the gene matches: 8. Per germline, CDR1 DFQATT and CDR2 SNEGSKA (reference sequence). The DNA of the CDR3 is TGCAGTGCTAGATGTAGCGGGGGCCTGCTCGAGCAGTACTTC. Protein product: CSARCSGGLLEQYF.

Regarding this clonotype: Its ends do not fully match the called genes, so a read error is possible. In nucleotides, the CDR3 is TGTGCCAGCAGACCCCCTTACACAAACTATGGCCACACCTTC. Amino acids: CASRPPYTNYGHTF. The chain has TRBV28 and TRBJ1-2; unclear D gene. Germline V CDR1 and CDR2: MDHEN, SYDVKM. This CDR3 is 14 amino acids long.

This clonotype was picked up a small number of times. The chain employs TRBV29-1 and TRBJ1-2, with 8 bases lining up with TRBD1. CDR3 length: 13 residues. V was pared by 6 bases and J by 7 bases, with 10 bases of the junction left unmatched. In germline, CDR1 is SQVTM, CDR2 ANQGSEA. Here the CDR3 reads CSVGRDRLPGYTF. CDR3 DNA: TGCAGCGTAGGCCGGGACAGGCTGCCTGGCTACACCTTC.

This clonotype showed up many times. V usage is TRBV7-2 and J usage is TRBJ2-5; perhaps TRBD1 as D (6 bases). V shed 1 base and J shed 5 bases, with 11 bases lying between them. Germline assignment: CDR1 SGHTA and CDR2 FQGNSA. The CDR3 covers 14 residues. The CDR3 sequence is CASSLGTARETQYF. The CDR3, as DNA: TGTGCCAGCAGCTTAGGGACAGCCCGGGAGACCCAGTACTTC.